These 29 T cell receptor beta chains came from one sample sequenced in a study of T cell responses to AZD1222 COVID-19 vaccine. Profiled with immunoSEQ multiplex PCR; TCRdb holds only in-frame clones, not every one. The data contain roughly 200,000 clones, 88% of them singletons. Sequencing was performed on peripheral blood, taken on day 0 of AZD1222 vaccination. These receptor sequences come from an adult in good health.

V is TRBV19 and J is TRBJ1-1; D not certain. This CDR3 contains 13 residues. The germline V gene encodes CDR1 LNHDA and CDR2 SQIVND (reference sequence). With 2 bases removed from V and 3 bases from J, the gap between germline ends came to 7 bases. CDR3 bases: TGTGCCAGTAGTATATCCCGGGACACTGAAGCTTTCTTT. Its translation: CASSISRDTEAFF.

The chain recombines TRBV18 with TRBJ2-5; 7 bases map to TRBD2. This CDR3 contains 13 residues. Germline trimming cut 4 bases from V and 5 bases from J; bases unmatched to any gene: 4. Germline loops: CDR1 KGHSH, CDR2 LQKENI. CDR3 amino acids: CASSLGGSETQYF. The CDR3 DNA is TGTGCCAGCTCACTGGGGGGGTCGGAGACCCAGTACTTC.

This sequence joins TRBV4-1 and TRBJ1-1; D possibly corresponds to TRBD1 (6 bases). This CDR3 is built from 14 residues. With 1 base removed from V and 6 bases from J, the gap between germline ends came to 12 bases. Germline CDR1 and CDR2: MGHRA and YSYEKL. Written as DNA, the CDR3 is TGCGCCAGCAGCCAAGGGACGGGGGCCGCTGAAGCTTTCTTT. Translation: CASSQGTGAAEAFF.

CDR3: CASTNEVGGRSDTQYF. The CDR3 bases are TGCGCCAGCACCAACGAGGTGGGAGGGCGCTCAGATACGCAGTATTTT. This chain joins TRBV5-1 and TRBJ2-3; 7 positions match TRBD2. Germline V CDR1 and CDR2: SGHRS, YFSETQ. This CDR3 contains 16 residues. J gave up 4 bases and V 6 bases, and 14 bases lay outside the gene matches.

The chain recombines TRBV19 with TRBJ1-3; D gene uncertain. The length of the CDR3 is 13 residues. Trimming stripped 7 bases from V and 4 bases from J, with 11 bases between. Germline values: CDR1 LNHDA, CDR2 SQIVND (reference sequence). CDR3 sequence (DNA): TGTGCCAGTAAAGAGCGAGAGGGAAACACCATATATTTT. It yields the protein CASKEREGNTIYF.

The chain carries TRBV5-4 and TRBJ2-5; TRBD1 aligns across 7 bases. Per germline, CDR1 SGHNT and CDR2 YYREEE (reference sequence). The CDR3 runs to 13 residues. V trimming: 6 bases; J trimming: 4 bases; junction bases outside the gene matches: 6. CDR3 DNA sequence: TGTGCCAGCACCATCCACAGGGGAGAGACCCAGTACTTC. It specifies CASTIHRGETQYF.

The rearrangement links TRBV6-5 to TRBJ1-2; the match to TRBD1 covers 7 bases. J was trimmed by 4 bases and V by 7 bases; bases with no gene match: 12. CDR1 MNHEY and CDR2 SVGAGI come from the germline V gene. The CDR3 consists of 15 residues. The CDR3 loop is CASNGQAGGPYGYTF. The DNA of the CDR3 is TGTGCCAGCAATGGACAGGCCGGAGGTCCCTATGGCTACACCTTC.

The V and J genes are TRBV12-5 and TRBJ1-1; D is possibly TRBD1 (5 bases). The CDR3 runs to 19 residues. The V end lost 8 bases, the J end lost 4 bases, and 32 bases lay between the germline ends. CDR1 is LGHNT and CDR2 is FRNRAP in the germline V gene. The CDR3 loop reads CASRYQALFGAKDTTEAFF. The DNA for the CDR3 is TGTGCTAGTAGATACCAGGCCTTATTTGGGGCTAAGGATACCACTGAAGCTTTCTTT.

The rearrangement uses TRBV6-6 and TRBJ2-7; 7 bases fit TRBD1. Germline CDR1 is MNHNY and CDR2 is SVGAGI (reference sequence). The J segment lost 3 bases and the V segment lost 6 bases, leaving 8 bases of the junction unmatched. There are 14 residues in the CDR3. The CDR3 coding sequence is TGTGCCAGCAGCACGATAGGGGGCAGCTACGAGCAGTACTTC. Translating gives CASSTIGGSYEQYF.

The gene calls are TRBV30 and TRBJ1-2; D not resolved. The V end was cut by 3 bases, the J end by 5 bases, with 4 bases between. The V gene's germline CDR1 is GTSNPN and CDR2 SVGIG (reference sequence). This CDR3 has 10 residues. The CDR3 reads CAWRGYGYTF. CDR3 DNA: TGTGCCTGGAGAGGGTATGGCTACACCTTC.

This chain connects TRBV24-1 to TRBJ1-2; perhaps TRBD1 as D (5 bases). This CDR3 region has 14 residues. V was pared by 3 bases and J by 2 bases, with 9 bases between. Germline loops: CDR1 KGHDR, CDR2 SFDVKD. In DNA form, the CDR3 reads TGTGCCACCAGTGATAGGGACCGCAACTATGGCTACACCTTC. Translating it yields CATSDRDRNYGYTF.

V and J are TRBV3-1 (or the pseudogene TRBV3-2) and TRBJ2-3; TRBD2 aligns across 11 bases. Germline V gives CDR1 LGHDT, CDR2 YNNKEL (reference sequence). The CDR3 consists of 17 residues. V lost 1 base and J lost 3; bases outside the gene matches: 6. The CDR3 DNA follows: TGTGCCAGCAGCCAAGTTAACCTAGCGGGGGGAACAGATACGCAGTATTTT. Its protein product is CASSQVNLAGGTDTQYF.

This clone was seen just once. The rearrangement links TRBV18 to TRBJ2-7; 9 bases align to TRBD1. With V trimmed by 6 bases and J by 6 bases, 6 bases remained unmatched. CDR3 length: 13 residues. Germline assignment: CDR1 KGHSH and CDR2 LQKENI. CDR3 residues: CASSPPGQGEQYF. CDR3 coding DNA: TGTGCCAGCTCGCCCCCGGGACAGGGCGAGCAGTACTTC.

The chain employs TRBV6-2 or TRBV6-3 and TRBJ1-2; 10 nucleotides line up with TRBD1. There are 16 residues in the CDR3. V was pared by 0 bases and J by 6 bases, with 7 bases of the junction left unmatched. CDR1 is MNHEY, CDR2 SVGEGT, per germline. In DNA form, the CDR3 reads TGTGCCAGCAGTTACTCGAAGGGACAGGGGATACATGGCTACACCTTC. Its translation is CASSYSKGQGIHGYTF.

The chain links TRBV27 to TRBJ2-1; D unresolved. CDR1 MNHEY and CDR2 SMNVEV come from the germline V gene (reference sequence). This CDR3 has 15 residues. The germline V and J ends were trimmed by 5 bases and 1 base, with 12 bases remaining between them. CDR3 protein: CASSPYSGSYNEQFF. The CDR3 bases are TGTGCCAGCAGTCCCTATTCCGGGTCCTACAATGAGCAGTTCTTC.

The rearrangement joins TRBV6-4 to TRBJ1-6; no clear D. Per germline, CDR1 MRHNA and CDR2 SNTAGT. The CDR3 has 19 residues. V lost 4 bases to trimming and J lost 3 bases, with 22 bases between them. In DNA form, the CDR3 reads TGTGCCAGCAGTGGGGAAGGGTTTGGGATGGGAGACTATAATTCACCCCTCCACTTT. Its translation is CASSGEGFGMGDYNSPLHF.

This chain uses TRBV19 with TRBJ1-1, with D perhaps matching TRBD1 (5 bases). Trimming took off 9 bases at V and 5 bases at J, with 16 bases between the two ends. The CDR3 totals 13 residues. Per the germline V gene, CDR1 is LNHDA and CDR2 is SQIVND (reference sequence). The CDR3 protein is CASQDTKVTEAFF. CDR3 DNA sequence: TGTGCCAGCCAGGACACGAAGGTTACTGAAGCTTTCTTT.

The chain is built from TRBV5-1 and TRBJ2-1; 9 nucleotides align to TRBD2. Per the germline V gene, CDR1 is SGHRS and CDR2 is YFSETQ. Losses at the gene ends were 5 bases for V and 7 bases for J; bases not matched to a gene: 7. This CDR3 comprises 14 residues. This CDR3 reads CASRVSGGGNEQFF. The DNA for the CDR3 is TGCGCCAGCAGAGTTAGCGGGGGAGGGAATGAGCAGTTCTTC.

The V call is TRBV7-9, the J call TRBJ1-1, with 9 bases aligning to TRBD1. The CDR3 has 13 residues. From germline, CDR1 is SEHNR and CDR2 FQNEAQ (reference sequence). V shed 11 bases and J 1 base; nucleotides not matched to a gene: 5. The CDR3 region is CAALGQGNTEAFF. CDR3 DNA: TGTGCCGCGCTGGGACAGGGGAACACTGAAGCTTTCTTT.

The chain links TRBV11-3 to TRBJ2-7; D is perhaps TRBD2 (6 bases). The germline gives CDR1 SGHNT, CDR2 YENEEA. The V gene lost 1 base and the J gene lost 2 bases, with 15 bases spanning the gap. This CDR3 region has 16 residues. CDR3 sequence: CASSLAAGTGTYEQYF. For the CDR3, the DNA is TGTGCCAGCAGCTTAGCCGCGGGGACGGGCACCTACGAGCAGTACTTC.

This clone was observed a handful of times. This chain connects TRBV20-1 to TRBJ2-7; 9 nucleotides align to TRBD2. Losses at the gene ends were 3 bases for V and 6 bases for J; bases not matched to a gene: 6. The CDR3 totals 13 residues. The germline V gene has CDR1 DFQATT and CDR2 SNEGSKA (reference sequence). CDR3 in amino acids: CSASTRGGSEQYF. CDR3 nucleotides: TGCAGTGCTAGTACGCGGGGGGGCTCCGAGCAGTACTTC.

This clone has a single count. CDR3 amino acids: CASSQKGSAPNTEAFF. The CDR3 bases are TGTGCCAGTAGCCAAAAGGGCTCAGCTCCGAACACTGAAGCTTTCTTT. This chain connects TRBV19 to TRBJ1-1; no definite D call. The length of the CDR3 is 16 residues. The germline gives CDR1 LNHDA, CDR2 SQIVND (reference sequence). The germline V and J ends were trimmed by 6 bases and 1 base, with 18 bases remaining between them.

The chain has TRBV11-2 and TRBJ2-2, with D unclear. In germline, CDR1 is SGHAT, CDR2 FQNNGV. V was pared by 5 bases and J by 5 bases, with 15 bases between. The CDR3 length is 15 residues. The CDR3, as DNA: TGTGCCAGCAGCCTCCCGGGCTTCCGGACCGGGGAGCTGTTTTTT. It codes for CASSLPGFRTGELFF.

The chain is built from TRBV6-5 and TRBJ1-2, with 7 bases that match TRBD1. CDR1 MNHEY and CDR2 SVGAGI come from the germline V gene. The CDR3 covers 14 residues. Germline trimming cut 0 bases from V and 7 bases from J; bases unmatched to any gene: 5. This chain's CDR3 is CASSYSRQGGGYTF. CDR3 DNA: TGTGCCAGCAGTTACTCTCGACAGGGTGGTGGCTACACCTTC.

The V gene is TRBV4-1, the J gene TRBJ2-7; possibly TRBD2 for D (5 bases). The germline V gene has CDR1 MGHRA and CDR2 YSYEKL. The CDR3 is 15 amino acids. Trimming took off 0 bases at V and 3 bases at J, with 12 bases between the two ends. The CDR3 coding sequence is TGCGCCAGCAGCCAAGAAACCGGGGATGTCTACGAGCAGTACTTC. Translated: CASSQETGDVYEQYF.

The CDR3 sequence is CASSPTGSNTGELFF. Written as DNA, the CDR3 is TGTGCCAGCAGCCCGACAGGGTCGAACACCGGGGAGCTGTTTTTT. This rearrangement joins TRBV6-2 or TRBV6-3 to TRBJ2-2; 7 positions match TRBD1. The CDR3 is 15 amino acids. J lost 0 bases, V lost 6 bases, and 4 bases had no gene match. Germline assignment: CDR1 MNHEY and CDR2 SVGEGT.

This sequence joins TRBV11-2 and TRBJ2-7; tentative D call: TRBD1 (6 bases). CDR3 length: 12 amino acids. V lost 3 bases, J lost 6 bases, and 9 bases lay in between. Germline CDR1 SGHAT, CDR2 FQNNGV. The CDR3 here is CASSFQGLEQYF. DNA for the CDR3: TGTGCCAGCAGCTTCCAGGGGCTCGAGCAGTACTTC.

The chain combines TRBV4-3 with TRBJ1-1, with 11 nucleotides matching TRBD1. V shed 0 bases and J 5 bases; nucleotides not matched to a gene: 5. This CDR3 has 16 amino acids. CDR1 and CDR2 (germline): LGHNA, YSLEER. The CDR3 bases are TGCGCCAGCAGCCAAGATCGGACAGGGGGCTTGACTGAAGCTTTCTTT. This encodes CASSQDRTGGLTEAFF.

The table lists this clone with a count of one. The chain has TRBV10-2 and TRBJ2-7; 10 nucleotides agree with TRBD2. The CDR3 has 14 amino acids. From germline, CDR1 is WSHSY and CDR2 SAAADI. With 6 bases clipped from V and 3 bases from J, the junction kept 5 bases outside the gene matches. The CDR3 loop reads CASRERGGRYEQYF. In DNA, the CDR3 is TGCGCCAGCAGGGAGCGGGGGGGCCGCTACGAGCAGTACTTC.